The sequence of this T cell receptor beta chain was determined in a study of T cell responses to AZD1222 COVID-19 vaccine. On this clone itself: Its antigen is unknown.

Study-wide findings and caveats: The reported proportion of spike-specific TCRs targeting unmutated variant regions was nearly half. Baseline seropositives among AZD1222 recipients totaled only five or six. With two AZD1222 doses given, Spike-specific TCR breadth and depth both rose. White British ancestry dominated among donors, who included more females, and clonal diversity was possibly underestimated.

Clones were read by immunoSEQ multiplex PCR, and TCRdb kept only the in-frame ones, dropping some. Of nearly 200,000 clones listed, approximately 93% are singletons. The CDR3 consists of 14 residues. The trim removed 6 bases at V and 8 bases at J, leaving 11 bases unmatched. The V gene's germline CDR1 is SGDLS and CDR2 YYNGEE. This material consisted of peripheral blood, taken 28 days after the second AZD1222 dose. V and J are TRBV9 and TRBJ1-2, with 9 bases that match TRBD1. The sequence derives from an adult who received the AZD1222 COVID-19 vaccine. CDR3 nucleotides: TGTGCCAGCACCAATCAACAGGGGGCGAGGGGCTACACCTTC. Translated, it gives CASTNQQGARGYTF.